This T cell receptor (beta chain) was sequenced in a study of T-cell reconstitution after alpha-beta-depleted transplantation in children. The CDR3 covers 15 residues. Germline CDR1 is DFQATT and CDR2 is SNEGSKA (reference sequence). Germline trimming cut 0 bases from V and 9 bases from J; bases unmatched to any gene: 8. This clonotype was counted ten times or more. Unique molecular identifiers tagged the TCRbeta library. TCRdb re-analysed the PCR reads in MiXCR, keeping a single row per CDR3 protein. The sample includes roughly 180,000 distinct CDR3 sequences, roughly 11% of them seen just once. The specimen comprised PBMCs, sampled before TCRalphabeta/CD19-depleted stem cell transplant. The receptor was derived from a boy aged 2 to 10 with acute myeloid leukemia, due to receive a stem cell transplant. The chain couples TRBV20-1 to TRBJ2-1; 10 bases agree with TRBD1. CDR3 DNA: TGCAGTGCTAGAGACCCCGGGACAGGGGATTCTGAGCAGTTCTTC. Its protein product is CSARDPGTGDSEQFF.